These T cell receptor beta chains were read from a single sample in a study of human T cells and chemical hapten exposure. TCRdb independently ran MiXCR on the RACE reads; one entry per CDR3 protein. This table holds about 190,000 distinct CDR3 sequences, more than 20% found once. This specimen was whole blood, taken in connection with sensitization to the hapten diphenylcyclopropenone (DPC). The receptors originated from a woman between 40 and 55 years old with alopecia areata. Some clones in this sample may be carry-over from other donors' samples. CDR3s include the opening cysteine and the closing phenylalanine or tryptophan. D genes are given only for firm matches. Where a row states a size, it is once, few, many or the class of an expanded clone; other rows omit it.

CDR3 DNA: TGTGCCAGCAGCGTTAATGGGGGAATGTACAATGAGCAGTTCTTC
CDR3 protein: CASSVNGGMYNEQFF
J gene: TRBJ2-1
D gene: NA
clone size: NA
V gene: TRBV9

CDR3 DNA: TGCAGCGTGACACCCCCAACAGATACGCAGTATTTT
CDR3 protein: CSVTPPTDTQYF
J gene: TRBJ2-3
D gene: NA
clone size: NA
V gene: TRBV29-1

CDR3 DNA: TGTGCCAGCAGGGGCCACCCCGGGGAGCTGTTTTTT
CDR3 protein: CASRGHPGELFF
J gene: TRBJ2-2
D gene: NA
clone size: few
V gene: TRBV21-1

CDR3 DNA: TGTGCCAGCAGTTTTATGGGGGAGAGGGGCACTGAAGCTTTCTTT
CDR3 protein: CASSFMGERGTEAFF
J gene: TRBJ1-1
D gene: NA
clone size: few
V gene: TRBV28

CDR3 DNA: TGTGCCAGCAGTGAGACAGTTAATAATGAAAAACTGTTTTTT
CDR3 protein: CASSETVNNEKLFF
J gene: TRBJ1-4
D gene: NA
clone size: NA
V gene: TRBV12-3/TRBV12-4

CDR3 DNA: TGTGCCAGCAGCTCGACCGGGAGCGGGAGTGGCACCGGGGAGCTGTTTTTT
CDR3 protein: CASSSTGSGSGTGELFF
J gene: TRBJ2-2
D gene: TRBD2
clone size: few
V gene: TRBV5-6

CDR3 DNA: TGCAGCATCGCGACAGTCTCCTACGAGCAGTACTTC
CDR3 protein: CSIATVSYEQYF
J gene: TRBJ2-7
D gene: NA
clone size: few
V gene: TRBV29-1

CDR3 DNA: TGTGCCAGCAGCCCCCGGACGACAGAAACTAACTATGGCTACACCTTC
CDR3 protein: CASSPRTTETNYGYTF
J gene: TRBJ1-2
D gene: NA
clone size: NA
V gene: TRBV6-5

CDR3 DNA: TGTGCCAGCAATCGGCTAGCGGGAGGGCCCGGGGAGCTGTTTTTT
CDR3 protein: CASNRLAGGPGELFF
J gene: TRBJ2-2
D gene: TRBD2
clone size: few
V gene: TRBV6-5

CDR3 DNA: TGCAGCGTTATGGCCCTAGCGGGGTACAATGAGCAGTTCTTC
CDR3 protein: CSVMALAGYNEQFF
J gene: TRBJ2-1
D gene: TRBD2
clone size: NA
V gene: TRBV29-1

CDR3 DNA: TGCAGTGCTAGAGTCGAACCAAGCGACCGGGATACGCAGTATTTT
CDR3 protein: CSARVEPSDRDTQYF
J gene: TRBJ2-3
D gene: NA
clone size: few
V gene: TRBV20-1

CDR3 DNA: TGCGCCAGCAGCTTGTTTCCGGGAGGATACGAGCAGTACTTC
CDR3 protein: CASSLFPGGYEQYF
J gene: TRBJ2-7
D gene: TRBD2
clone size: few
V gene: TRBV5-1

CDR3 DNA: TGTGCCACCAGTGATTGGGGCCAACCGAGCTCCTACAATGAGCAGTTCTTC
CDR3 protein: CATSDWGQPSSYNEQFF
J gene: TRBJ2-1
D gene: NA
clone size: few
V gene: TRBV24-1

CDR3 DNA: TGTGCCAGCAGTCTTCTAAGAAATGAGCAGTTCTTC
CDR3 protein: CASSLLRNEQFF
J gene: TRBJ2-1
D gene: NA
clone size: NA
V gene: TRBV7-2

CDR3 DNA: TGTGCCACCAGGTTGCGGGGGGACACAGATACGCAGTATTTT
CDR3 protein: CATRLRGDTDTQYF
J gene: TRBJ2-3
D gene: TRBD2
clone size: NA
V gene: TRBV7-2

CDR3 DNA: TGTGCCATCAGCAGAGGGGATACGCAGTATTTT
CDR3 protein: CAISRGDTQYF
J gene: TRBJ2-3
D gene: NA
clone size: NA
V gene: TRBV10-3

CDR3 DNA: TGTGCCAGCAGCCCCTATTACAATGAGCAGTTCTTC
CDR3 protein: CASSPYYNEQFF
J gene: TRBJ2-1
D gene: NA
clone size: many
V gene: TRBV7-2

CDR3 DNA: TGTGCCAGCAGCTCCGGGACTAGCGGGACCTCCTACGAGCAGTACTTC
CDR3 protein: CASSSGTSGTSYEQYF
J gene: TRBJ2-7
D gene: TRBD2
clone size: NA
V gene: TRBV11-2

CDR3 DNA: TGTGCCAGCAGCTTAGCTGCGGGCAGGGGGCTAGGCACTGAAGCTTTCTTT
CDR3 protein: CASSLAAGRGLGTEAFF
J gene: TRBJ1-1
D gene: TRBD1
clone size: few
V gene: TRBV7-2

CDR3 DNA: TGTGCCAGCAGGCAAACCGGGACCCTGGGGATGAACACTGAAGCTTTCTTT
CDR3 protein: CASRQTGTLGMNTEAFF
J gene: TRBJ1-1
D gene: NA
clone size: few
V gene: TRBV7-9

CDR3 DNA: TGCAGTGCTAGAGATTTGAGCGGCTCCTACAATGAGCAGTTCTTC
CDR3 protein: CSARDLSGSYNEQFF
J gene: TRBJ2-1
D gene: NA
clone size: NA
V gene: TRBV20-1

CDR3 DNA: TGCAGTGCTAGAAAACGGGGACTAGCGGGAGTGCGGACGCAGTATTTT
CDR3 protein: CSARKRGLAGVRTQYF
J gene: TRBJ2-3
D gene: TRBD2
clone size: NA
V gene: TRBV20-1

CDR3 DNA: TGTGCCAGCAGCGTTACGGGCGGGAGCTACAATGAGCAGTTCTTC
CDR3 protein: CASSVTGGSYNEQFF
J gene: TRBJ2-1
D gene: TRBD2
clone size: NA
V gene: TRBV9